These 27 T cell receptor beta chains were sequenced from one sample in a study of T cell responses to AZD1222 COVID-19 vaccine. Sequenced by immunoSEQ multiplex PCR; TCRdb stores in-frame clones only, minus some. This sample carries approximately 64,000 clones, roughly 84% of them seen once, and the ten largest clones take under 7.5%. Sequenced here: peripheral blood, sampled on day 0 of AZD1222 vaccination. Receptors originate from an adult in good health.

The V and J genes are TRBV30 and TRBJ1-1; no firm D call. Trimming stripped 0 bases from V and 0 bases from J, with 8 bases between. Germline V gene sequence: CDR1 GTSNPN, CDR2 SVGIG (reference sequence). The CDR3 is 14 residues long. The CDR3 bases are TGTGCCTGGAGTGTTACCTTGGTGAACACTGAAGCTTTCTTT. Translation gives CAWSVTLVNTEAFF. Filled out from reference TRBV30 and TRBJ1-1, the complete variable domain reads SQTIHQWPATLVQPVGSPLSLECTVEGTSNPNLYWYRQAAGRGLQLLFYSVGIGQISSEVPQNLSASRPQDRQFILSSKKLLLSDSGFYLCAWSVTLVNTEAFFGQGTRLTVV.

The V gene is TRBV18, the J gene TRBJ2-2; 7 bases match TRBD1. The germline V gene encodes CDR1 KGHSH and CDR2 LQKENI. The CDR3 contains 16 residues. V dropped 4 bases and J dropped 5; count of bases not matched to a gene: 10. CDR3 sequence: CASSLPTGAVTGELFF. CDR3 nucleotides: TGTGCCAGCTCACTACCAACAGGGGCGGTAACCGGGGAGCTGTTTTTT.

This clone was seen a handful of times. This sequence joins TRBV12-2 and TRBJ2-1; TRBD2, as called in the table, went unchecked against the DNA. TRBV12-2 is a known pseudogene. The CDR3 sequence is 17 residues long. Here the CDR3 reads CASRCRTSGTFVHEQFF. CDR3 DNA: TGTGCAAGTCGCTGTAGGACTAGCGGGACCTTCGTCCATGAGCAGTTCTTC.

The genes are TRBV5-5 and TRBJ2-3; D is possibly TRBD2 (6 bases). The CDR3 has 14 amino acids. The germline V and J ends were trimmed by 3 bases and 5 bases, with 13 bases remaining between them. Germline V gene sequence: CDR1 SGHKS, CDR2 YYEKEE (reference sequence). CDR3 nucleotide sequence: TGTGCCAGCAGCTGGAGGGACCAGGGAGATACGCAGTATTTT. Amino acids: CASSWRDQGDTQYF.

This clone was counted once. A read error may produce the germline difference seen at one junction end. The rearrangement links TRBV19 to TRBJ2-7; possibly TRBD2 for D (6 bases). Germline CDR1 LNHDA, CDR2 SQIVND (reference sequence). The CDR3 length is 15 residues. The CDR3 nucleotides are TGTGCCAGTAGTATAGAGGGGGGATTCTCCTACGAGCAGTGCTTC. Protein product: CASSIEGGFSYEQCF.

The genes are TRBV24-1 and TRBJ1-1; a weak D match, TRBD1 (6 bases). This CDR3 is 13 amino acids long. Trimming left V 8 bases short and J 6 bases short, with 15 bases between. Germline V lookup: CDR1 KGHDR, CDR2 SFDVKD. This CDR3 reads CATKGGASAEAFF. CDR3 nucleotides: TGTGCCACCAAGGGGGGGGCGAGCGCTGAAGCTTTCTTT.

On this clone: Germline is not matched at one junction end, which may reflect a read error. The rearrangement joins TRBV4-3 to TRBJ2-7, with 7 nucleotides matching TRBD1. The CDR3 length is 14 residues. Germline V CDR1 and CDR2: LGHNA, YSLEER. The chain's CDR3 is CASSQDDRVNEQYF. For the CDR3, the DNA is TGCGCCAGCAGCCAAGACGACAGGGTGAACGAACAGTACTTC.

CDR3 sequence (DNA): TGTGCCAGTAGTCTTGACAGGGACGGAGAAAAACTGTTTTTT. It specifies CASSLDRDGEKLFF. The genes are TRBV19 and TRBJ1-4; 7 bases are a match to TRBD1. Losses at the gene ends were 5 bases for V and 8 bases for J; bases not matched to a gene: 8. Germline assignment: CDR1 LNHDA and CDR2 SQIVND (reference sequence). The CDR3 covers 14 residues.

The chain couples TRBV6-5 to TRBJ2-7; D may be TRBD1 or TRBD2 (5 bases each). Trimming pared 3 bases from V and 0 bases from J, leaving 12 bases between. The CDR3 sequence is 15 residues long. The germline gives CDR1 MNHEY, CDR2 SVGAGI. The CDR3 nucleotides are TGTGCCAGCAGTTATGGGACCTACGGCTCCTACGAGCAGTACTTC. It yields the protein CASSYGTYGSYEQYF.

V and J are TRBV3-1 (or the pseudogene TRBV3-2) and TRBJ1-5; no reliable D call. V gave up 1 base and J gave up 2 bases, with 9 bases separating them. Germline CDR1 LGHDT, CDR2 YNNKEL (reference sequence). This CDR3 comprises 15 residues. CDR3 bases: TGTGCCAGCAGCCAAGGGGCCCCGGGCAATCAGCCCCAGCATTTT. Its protein is CASSQGAPGNQPQHF.

This clone has just one count. The genes are TRBV5-5 and TRBJ2-7; 7 bases are shared with TRBD1. The trim removed 4 bases at V and 2 bases at J, leaving 9 bases unmatched. Germline V gene sequence: CDR1 SGHKS, CDR2 YYEKEE (reference sequence). The CDR3 is 15 residues long. The CDR3 DNA is TGTGCCAGCAGCCGCGGGTTAGGGGGCCCCTACGAGCAGTACTTC. Protein sequence: CASSRGLGGPYEQYF.

This clone was seen once. The CDR3, as DNA: TGCGCCAGCAGCTTAAGTTACAATGAGCAGTTCTTC. It codes for CASSLSYNEQFF. This chain joins TRBV5-1 and TRBJ2-1, with D unclear. Trimming cost V 2 bases and J 4 bases, with 4 bases left between them. CDR3 length: 12 residues. The V gene's germline CDR1 is SGHRS and CDR2 YFSETQ.

This sequence joins TRBV5-5 and TRBJ2-7, with unresolved D. The V and J ends lost 0 bases and 0 bases respectively, with 7 bases between them. The CDR3 has 14 residues. Germline lookup yields CDR1 SGHKS and CDR2 YYEKEE (reference sequence). This chain's CDR3 is CASSLDGFSYEQYF. CDR3 nucleotides: TGTGCCAGCAGCTTGGACGGGTTCTCCTACGAGCAGTACTTC.

The rearrangement joins TRBV7-2 to TRBJ2-7; perhaps TRBD1 as D (6 bases). Germline CDR1 is SGHTA and CDR2 is FQGNSA. The ends were cut back, 4 bases at V and 2 bases at J, with 15 bases in the middle. CDR3 length: 15 residues. This CDR3 is CASSSAGQPTYEQYF. CDR3 nucleotide sequence: TGTGCCAGCAGCTCAGCCGGACAGCCCACCTACGAGCAGTACTTC.

This chain uses TRBV5-4 with TRBJ1-6; 7 bases are shared with TRBD1. CDR1 and CDR2 (germline): SGHNT, YYREEE (reference sequence). The CDR3 is 15 residues long. V trimming: 0 bases; J trimming: 10 bases; junction bases outside the gene matches: 7. DNA for the CDR3: TGTGCCAGCAGCTTGGAGGCAGGGGGGGACTCACCCCTCCACTTT. This codes for CASSLEAGGDSPLHF.

This clone has just a few counts. The chain has TRBV7-2 and TRBJ2-3; 13 bases agree with TRBD2. V dropped 3 bases and J dropped 2; count of bases not matched to a gene: 11. CDR3 size: 19 residues. The germline V gene encodes CDR1 SGHTA and CDR2 FQGNSA. CDR3 in DNA: TGTGCCAGCAGCTTCCGGACTAGCGGGGGACGGGTCGACACAGATACGCAGTATTTT. Translated, it gives CASSFRTSGGRVDTDTQYF.

The table lists this clone with a count of one. The chain has TRBV7-2 and TRBJ2-4; a possible D gene is TRBD1 (5 bases). Per germline, CDR1 SGHTA and CDR2 FQGNSA. This CDR3 spans 15 amino acids. With 1 base removed from V and 6 bases from J, the gap between germline ends came to 13 bases. For the CDR3, the DNA is TGTGCCAGCAGCTTAGATCCCGCAGGGCGAAACATTCAGTACTTC. It specifies CASSLDPAGRNIQYF.

The V gene is TRBV6-2 or TRBV6-3, the J gene TRBJ2-5; the D gene is possibly TRBD2 (6 bases). The V gene lost 5 bases and the J gene lost 1 base, with 17 bases spanning the gap. Germline CDR1 reads MNHEY; CDR2 reads SVGEGT. The CDR3 has 16 amino acids. The chain's CDR3 is CASSTPAGWGQETQYF. Here the CDR3 DNA reads TGTGCCAGCAGTACCCCCGCGGGATGGGGCCAAGAGACCCAGTACTTC.

About this clone itself: At the DNA level, this CDR3 is encoded by other sequences in the same sample as well. The J gene is TRBJ2-5, the V gene TRBV6-1; 11 nucleotides agree with TRBD2. The CDR3 contains 15 residues. The germline gives CDR1 MNHNS, CDR2 SASEGT. V gave up 2 bases and J gave up 2 bases; unmatched junction bases: 1. CDR3 DNA: TGTGCCAGCAGTGAACTAGCGGGGGGTCAAGAGACCCAGTACTTC. The encoded protein is CASSELAGGQETQYF.

This sequence joins TRBV6-1 and TRBJ1-5; 8 bases are shared with TRBD1. The CDR3 length is 15 residues. From germline, CDR1 is MNHNS and CDR2 SASEGT. V was pared by 2 bases and J by 7 bases, with 7 bases of the junction left unmatched. Here the CDR3 reads CASSENQGAWQPQHF. The CDR3 DNA reads TGTGCCAGCAGTGAAAACCAGGGGGCCTGGCAGCCCCAGCATTTT.

The chain carries TRBV6-1 and TRBJ2-7; 7 bases fit TRBD1. The length of the CDR3 is 15 residues. J lost 4 bases, V lost 3 bases, and 9 bases had no gene match. The germline V gene encodes CDR1 MNHNS and CDR2 SASEGT. CDR3 in amino acids: CASSEYEQGVYEQYF. CDR3 coding DNA: TGTGCCAGCAGTGAGTACGAGCAGGGGGTGTACGAGCAGTACTTC.

CDR3: CATSDYRGARSGYTF. The DNA of the CDR3 is TGTGCCACCAGTGATTACCGGGGGGCCCGGTCGGGCTACACCTTC. V and J are TRBV24-1 and TRBJ1-2; D is possibly TRBD1 (6 bases). Germline V gene lookup returns CDR1 KGHDR and CDR2 SFDVKD. The ends were cut back, 2 bases at V and 8 bases at J, with 17 bases in the middle. The CDR3 sequence is 15 residues long.

This clone appeared a few times. The chain carries TRBV6-1 and TRBJ2-7; possibly TRBD2 for D (6 bases). The CDR3 is 17 amino acids. The V end lost 3 bases, the J end lost 2 bases, and 20 bases lay between the germline ends. Per the germline V gene, CDR1 is MNHNS and CDR2 is SASEGT. The CDR3 is CASSDSIPGLSPYEQYF. CDR3 sequence (DNA): TGTGCCAGCAGTGATTCGATTCCGGGACTGTCGCCCTACGAGCAGTACTTC.

Here the CDR3 DNA reads TGTGCCAGCAGTGATCATGGGGCTTTCTTT. Translating gives CASSDHGAFF. The chain employs TRBV6-4 and TRBJ1-1; D gene ambiguous. The CDR3 has 10 amino acids. V was shortened by 3 bases and J by 11 bases, with 7 bases between the two germline ends. Germline assignment: CDR1 MRHNA and CDR2 SNTAGT.

The chain carries TRBV3-1 (or the pseudogene TRBV3-2) and TRBJ2-5; D is undetermined. V gave up 0 bases and J gave up 5 bases, with 4 bases separating them. The CDR3 sequence is 12 residues long. Germline V lookup: CDR1 LGHDT, CDR2 YNNKEL (reference sequence). The CDR3 sequence: CASSQDAETQYF. The CDR3 coding sequence is TGTGCCAGCAGCCAAGATGCGGAGACCCAGTACTTC.

This clone was seen just once. This rearrangement joins TRBV28 to TRBJ2-7; perhaps TRBD2 as D (6 bases). CDR1 MDHEN and CDR2 SYDVKM come from the germline V gene. The CDR3 extends over 14 amino acids. Trimming stripped 6 bases from V and 2 bases from J, with 14 bases between. As DNA, the CDR3 is TGTGCCAGCAGGGGGTCGGGGGAAACCTACGAGCAGTACTTC. The encoded protein is CASRGSGETYEQYF.

The rearrangement uses TRBV12-3 or TRBV12-4 and TRBJ1-5; D gene uncertain. Trimming took off 3 bases at V and 3 bases at J, with 3 bases between the two ends. This CDR3 is built from 12 residues. In DNA form, the CDR3 reads TGTGCCAGCAGTTTCGACAATCAGCCCCAGCATTTT. As protein: CASSFDNQPQHF.